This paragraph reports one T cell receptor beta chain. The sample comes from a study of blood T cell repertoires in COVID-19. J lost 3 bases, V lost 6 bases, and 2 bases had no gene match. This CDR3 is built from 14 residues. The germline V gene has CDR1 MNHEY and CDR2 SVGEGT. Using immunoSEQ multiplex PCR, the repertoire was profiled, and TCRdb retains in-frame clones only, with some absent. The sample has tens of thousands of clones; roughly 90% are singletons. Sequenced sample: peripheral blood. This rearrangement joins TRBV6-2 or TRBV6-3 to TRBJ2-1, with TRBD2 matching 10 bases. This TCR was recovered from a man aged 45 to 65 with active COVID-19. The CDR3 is CASSTSGIYNEQFF. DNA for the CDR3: TGTGCCAGCAGCACTAGCGGGATCTACAATGAGCAGTTCTTC.